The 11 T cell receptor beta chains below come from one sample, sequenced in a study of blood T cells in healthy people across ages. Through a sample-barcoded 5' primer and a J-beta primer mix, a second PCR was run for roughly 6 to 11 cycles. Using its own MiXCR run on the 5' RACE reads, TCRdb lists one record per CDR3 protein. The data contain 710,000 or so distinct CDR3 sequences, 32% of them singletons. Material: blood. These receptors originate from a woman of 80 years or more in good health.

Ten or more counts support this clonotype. In DNA, the CDR3 is TGTGCCTGGAGTCCTTACCGGCGATCCTACAATGAGCAGTTCTTC. This sequence encodes CAWSPYRRSYNEQFF. The rearrangement links TRBV30 to TRBJ2-1; D is unresolved. Germline loops: CDR1 GTSNPN, CDR2 SVGIG (reference sequence). With 2 bases removed from V and 1 base from J, the gap between germline ends came to 12 bases. The CDR3 has 15 residues.

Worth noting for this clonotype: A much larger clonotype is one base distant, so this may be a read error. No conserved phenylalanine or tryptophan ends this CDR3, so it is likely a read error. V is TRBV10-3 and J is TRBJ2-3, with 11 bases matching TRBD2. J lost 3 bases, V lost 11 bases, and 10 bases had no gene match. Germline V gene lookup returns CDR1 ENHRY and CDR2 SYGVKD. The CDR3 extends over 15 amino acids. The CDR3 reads CASDSGGANTDTQYV. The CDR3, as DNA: TGTGCCTCCGATAGCGGGGGGGCGAATACAGATACGCAGTATGTT.

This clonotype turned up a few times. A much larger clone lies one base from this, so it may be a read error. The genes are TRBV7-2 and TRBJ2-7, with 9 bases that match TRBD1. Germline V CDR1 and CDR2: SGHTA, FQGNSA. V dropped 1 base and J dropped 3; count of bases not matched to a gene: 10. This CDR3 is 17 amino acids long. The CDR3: CASSLESGQGYCYEQYF. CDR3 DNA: TGTGCCAGCAGCTTAGAGTCGGGACAGGGTTACTGCTACGAGCAGTACTTC.

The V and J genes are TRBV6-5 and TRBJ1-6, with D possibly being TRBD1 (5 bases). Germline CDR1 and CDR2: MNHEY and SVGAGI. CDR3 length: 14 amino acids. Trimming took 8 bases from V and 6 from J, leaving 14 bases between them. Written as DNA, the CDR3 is TGTGCCAGCGCTAATAGGGGTACTAATTCACCCCTCCACTTT. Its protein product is CASANRGTNSPLHF.

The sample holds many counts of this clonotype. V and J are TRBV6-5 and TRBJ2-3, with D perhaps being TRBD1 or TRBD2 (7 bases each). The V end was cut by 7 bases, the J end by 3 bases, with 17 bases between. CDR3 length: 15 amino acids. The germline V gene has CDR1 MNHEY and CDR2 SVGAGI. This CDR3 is CASKSGRGGTDTQYF. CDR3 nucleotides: TGTGCCAGCAAATCGGGCAGGGGGGGGACAGATACGCAGTATTTT.

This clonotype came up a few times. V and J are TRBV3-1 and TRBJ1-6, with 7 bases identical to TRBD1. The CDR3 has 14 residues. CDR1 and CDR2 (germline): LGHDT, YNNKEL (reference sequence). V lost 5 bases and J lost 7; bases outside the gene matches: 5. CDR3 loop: CASSESRGNSPLHF. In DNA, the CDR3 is TGTGCCAGCAGCGAAAGCAGGGGGAATTCACCCCTCCACTTT.

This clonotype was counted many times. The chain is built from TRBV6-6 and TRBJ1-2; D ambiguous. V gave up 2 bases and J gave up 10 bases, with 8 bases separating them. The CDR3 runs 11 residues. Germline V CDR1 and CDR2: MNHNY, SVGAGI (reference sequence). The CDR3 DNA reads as TGTGCCAGCAGTTACGCCGGGGACTACACCTTC. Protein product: CASSYAGDYTF.

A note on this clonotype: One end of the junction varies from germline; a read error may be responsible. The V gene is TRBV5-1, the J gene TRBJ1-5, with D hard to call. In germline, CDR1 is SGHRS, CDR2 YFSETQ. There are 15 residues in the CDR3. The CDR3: CASSLEPASNQPQHF. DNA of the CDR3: TGTGCCAGCAGCTTGGAGCCAGCCAGCAATCAGCCCCAGCATTTT.

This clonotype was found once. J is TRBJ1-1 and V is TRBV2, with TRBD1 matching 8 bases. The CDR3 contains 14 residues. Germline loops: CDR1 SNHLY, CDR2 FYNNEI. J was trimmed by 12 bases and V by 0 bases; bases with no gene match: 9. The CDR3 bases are TGTGCCAGCAGTGAAGCGCTCGGACAGGGAAATACTTTCTTT. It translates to CASSEALGQGNTFF.

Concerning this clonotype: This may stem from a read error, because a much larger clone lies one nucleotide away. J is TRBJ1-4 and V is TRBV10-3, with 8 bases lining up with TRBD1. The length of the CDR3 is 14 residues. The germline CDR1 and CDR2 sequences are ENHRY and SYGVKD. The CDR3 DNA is TGTGCCATCAGTTCGACAGGGGCGGGTGAAAAACTGTGTTTT. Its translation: CAISSTGAGEKLCF.

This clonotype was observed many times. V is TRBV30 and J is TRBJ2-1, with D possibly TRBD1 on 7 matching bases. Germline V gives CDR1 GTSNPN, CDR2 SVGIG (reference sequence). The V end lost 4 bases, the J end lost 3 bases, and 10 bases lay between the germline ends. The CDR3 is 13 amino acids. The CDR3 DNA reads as TGTGCCTGGACAGGGGGGAGCTACAATGAGCAGTTCTTC. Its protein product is CAWTGGSYNEQFF.